Given below is one TCR beta chain in context. Thyroid surgery was performed in patients who had received no treatment beforehand. In the source study's methods: Built for papillary thyroid cancer, a distant-metastasis classifier drew on CDR3 differences across clinicopathological groups. TCRdb re-processed the PCR reads through MiXCR. None of the V and J calls come from the authors' own analysis; TCRdb made them. The sample lists around 44,000 clones; 28% were seen once. Germline CDR1 MNHNY, CDR2 SVGAGI (reference sequence). V shed 2 bases and J 3 bases; nucleotides not matched to a gene: 13. CDR3 length: 18 residues. This specimen belongs to a study of metastatic and nonmetastatic thyroid tumors.

This sequence was found in a male donor with papillary thyroid cancer or a benign thyroid nodule (not recorded which). Some clones in this sample may be carry-over from other donors' samples. The sequenced sample was blood. The gene calls are TRBV6-6 and TRBJ1-2, with TRBD1 matching 9 bases. Here the CDR3 reads CASSYHRPGQGRHYGYTF. Written as DNA, the CDR3 is TGTGCCAGCAGTTACCATCGCCCGGGACAGGGACGGCACTATGGCTACACCTTC.